These 8 T cell receptor beta chains share one sample of origin, sequenced in a study of identical twins. TCRdb reanalysed the 5' RACE reads using MiXCR and keeps one entry per CDR3 protein. The sample records under 300,000 distinct CDR3 sequences, over 9.5% being singletons. These data also formed part of another study, on yellow fever vaccine responses in identical twins.

Input material: memory (CD45RO+) T cells sorted from blood. Source of these receptors: a woman aged 18-35 years in good health.

The chain joins TRBV7-9 to TRBJ2-1; D is perhaps TRBD2 (5 bases). V lost 1 base and J 7 bases, leaving 14 bases between the germline ends. This CDR3 is 15 amino acids long. Germline values: CDR1 SEHNR, CDR2 FQNEAQ (reference sequence). Written as DNA, the CDR3 is TGTGCCAGCAGCTTAGTAGGAGGTTCGTGGAATGAGCAGTTCTTC. Its translation is CASSLVGGSWNEQFF.

This clonotype was picked up many times. The chain has TRBV4-3 and TRBJ2-7, with 12 bases identical to TRBD2. Germline CDR1 LGHNA, CDR2 YSLEER. The CDR3 runs to 19 residues. V gave up 1 base and J gave up 2 bases; unmatched junction bases: 12. The CDR3 DNA is TGCGCCAGCAGCCAAGCCCCCGTGGTCCTAGCGGGAGGGCCCTACGAGCAGTACTTC. As protein: CASSQAPVVLAGGPYEQYF.

This clonotype was picked up a small number of times. The genes are TRBV5-5 and TRBJ2-2, with TRBD1 matching 7 bases. The CDR3 is made up of 17 amino acids. CDR1 SGHKS and CDR2 YYEKEE come from the germline V gene (reference sequence). Unmatched junction bases numbered 9, after V lost 4 bases and J lost 0 bases. The CDR3 here is CASSNYAGTANTGELFF. The CDR3 nucleotides are TGTGCCAGCAGCAACTACGCAGGGACAGCGAACACCGGGGAGCTGTTTTTT.

This chain joins TRBV20-1 and TRBJ2-2; weak D call: TRBD1 (6 bases). V was shortened by 5 bases and J by 6 bases, with 16 bases between the two germline ends. The CDR3 is 14 residues long. Germline-derived CDR1 and CDR2 are DFQATT and SNEGSKA (reference sequence). The CDR3 DNA sequence: TGCAGTGCTTACGGGACAAGCGATCCCGGGGAGCTGTTTTTT. Translation gives CSAYGTSDPGELFF.

The V and J genes are TRBV5-4 and TRBJ2-1; 15 bases map to TRBD2. Germline CDR1 and CDR2: SGHNT and YYREEE (reference sequence). V shed 3 bases and J 4 bases; nucleotides not matched to a gene: 5. The CDR3 is 17 residues long. The CDR3 is CASSSGLAGGKYNEQFF. CDR3 sequence (DNA): TGTGCCAGCAGCTCGGGACTAGCGGGGGGCAAGTACAATGAGCAGTTCTTC. Combining the CDR3 with reference TRBV5-4 and TRBJ2-1 gives the whole variable domain ETGVTQSPTHLIKTRGQQVTLRCSSQSGHNTVSWYQQALGQGPQFIFQYYREEENGRGNFPPRFSGLQFPNYSSELNVNALELDDSALYLCASSSGLAGGKYNEQFFGPGTRLTVL.

This clonotype was seen a few times. This chain joins TRBV20-1 and TRBJ2-5; either TRBD1 or TRBD2 may fit D (5 bases each). This CDR3 has 15 residues. The V and J ends lost 4 bases and 3 bases respectively, with 18 bases between them. The germline gives CDR1 DFQATT, CDR2 SNEGSKA (reference sequence). This chain's CDR3 is CSAKDLGRGKETQYF. The CDR3 bases are TGCAGTGCTAAAGACCTGGGACGGGGAAAAGAGACCCAGTACTTC.

This chain joins TRBV20-1 and TRBJ2-3; D not resolved. The CDR3 runs to 11 residues. In germline, CDR1 is DFQATT, CDR2 SNEGSKA (reference sequence). V gave up 0 bases and J gave up 5 bases, with 3 bases separating them. The CDR3 protein is CSARDQDTQYF. CDR3 nucleotides: TGCAGTGCTAGAGATCAAGATACGCAGTATTTT.

The chain combines TRBV11-2 with TRBJ2-3; 9 nucleotides match TRBD2. The V gene's germline CDR1 is SGHAT and CDR2 FQNNGV. The CDR3 has 18 residues. The V and J ends lost 1 base and 7 bases, in that order; junction bases with no gene match: 15. The CDR3 reads CASSLGGGGASLLNTQYF. The CDR3 region has the DNA TGTGCCAGCAGCTTAGGAGGCGGGGGGGCCTCTCTCCTAAATACGCAGTATTTT.